The 8 T cell receptor beta chains below were found in one sample sequenced in a study of shared clonotypes between healthy human individuals. The table came from immunoSEQ multiplex PCR; TCRdb's copy has only in-frame clones and leaves some out. The sample comprises 400,000 to 500,000 clones, around 78% of which are singletons, and 10% to 15% rests with the top ten. Sequencing was done on a sample of PBMCs. The receptor source for this set is a woman between 40 and 55 years old in good health. Some clones in this sample may be carry-over from other donors' samples.

The chain has TRBV7-2 and TRBJ2-5; 8 nucleotides line up with TRBD2. Germline CDR1 reads SGHTA; CDR2 reads FQGNSA. This CDR3 comprises 18 residues. J lost 0 bases, V lost 0 bases, and 9 bases had no gene match. Here the CDR3 reads CASSLARSGSRHQETQYF. The DNA of the CDR3 is TGTGCCAGCAGCTTAGCGCGAAGCGGGAGTCGGCACCAAGAGACCCAGTACTTC.

The CDR3 protein is CASSLGHFYEQYF. The DNA for the CDR3 is TGTGCCAGCAGCCTCGGACACTTCTACGAGCAGTACTTC. This chain connects TRBV14 to TRBJ2-7; maybe TRBD1 (5 bases). There are 13 residues in the CDR3. Germline values: CDR1 SGHDN, CDR2 FVKESK. The V gene lost 4 bases and the J gene lost 3 bases, with 10 bases spanning the gap.

The chain uses TRBV29-1 and TRBJ1-5; 7 bases line up with TRBD1. The CDR3 extends over 14 amino acids. Per the germline V gene, CDR1 is SQVTM and CDR2 is ANQGSEA. The CDR3 sequence is CSASAGGSNQPQHF. The CDR3 bases are TGCAGTGCTTCGGCAGGGGGTAGCAATCAGCCCCAGCATTTT. Based on the CDR3 plus reference TRBV29-1 and TRBJ1-5, the full variable domain is SAVISQKPSRDICQRGTSLTIQCQVDSQVTMMFWYRQQPGQSLTLIATANQGSEATYESGFVIDKFPISRPNLTFSTLTVSNMSPEDSSIYLCSASAGGSNQPQHFGDGTRLSIL.

The genes are TRBV7-6 and TRBJ2-7, with D possibly called TRBD1 or TRBD2 (5 bases each). CDR1 and CDR2 (germline): SGHVS, FNYEAQ. Trimming removed 2 bases at V and 6 bases at J, with 8 bases between. CDR3 size: 12 residues. CDR3: CASSLPGAEQYF. Here the CDR3 DNA reads TGTGCCAGCAGCTTACCCGGGGCCGAGCAGTACTTC.

Turning to this clone: The same CDR3 can be traced to other DNA sequences in this sample. This chain joins TRBV18 and TRBJ2-5; possibly TRBD1 for D (6 bases). V was shortened by 1 base and J by 5 bases, with 8 bases between the two germline ends. Per the germline V gene, CDR1 is KGHSH and CDR2 is LQKENI. The CDR3 length is 13 residues. The CDR3 DNA follows: TGTGCCAGCTCACCACAACAGGGTGAGACCCAGTACTTC. It codes for CASSPQQGETQYF.

The V gene is TRBV19, the J gene TRBJ2-3; tentative D call: TRBD2 (6 bases). The CDR3 loop spans 15 amino acids. CDR1 is LNHDA, CDR2 SQIVND, per germline (reference sequence). V was trimmed by 1 base and J by 0 bases, leaving 8 bases between them. This CDR3 is CASSIGRGSTDTQYF. The CDR3 DNA follows: TGTGCCAGTAGTATAGGGCGGGGTAGCACAGATACGCAGTATTTT.

The V call is TRBV5-1, the J call TRBJ2-7; TRBD1 matches at 9 bases. The V and J ends lost 0 bases and 5 bases, in that order; junction bases with no gene match: 9. Per germline, CDR1 SGHRS and CDR2 YFSETQ. The CDR3 extends over 16 amino acids. The CDR3 spells CASSLAMGTGTHEQYF. The CDR3 DNA is TGCGCCAGCAGCTTGGCCATGGGGACAGGGACCCACGAGCAGTACTTC.

The V and J genes are TRBV11-2 and TRBJ2-7; 12 positions agree with TRBD2. V was pared by 1 base and J by 6 bases, with 10 bases of the junction left unmatched. Germline CDR1 SGHAT, CDR2 FQNNGV. This CDR3 contains 17 residues. CDR3 in amino acids: CASSLGLAGDPLFEQYF. The CDR3 DNA sequence: TGTGCCAGCAGCTTAGGACTAGCGGGAGACCCCTTGTTCGAGCAGTACTTC.